This T cell receptor beta chain was captured by sequencing in a study of beta chain features in type 1 diabetes. Expressed TCRB transcripts were sequenced because the isolated RNA had all been reverse transcribed beforehand. Libraries were prepared by immunoSEQ multiplex PCR; TCRdb keeps only in-frame clonotypes and omits some of them. The sample includes about 340,000 clones, about 13% of them seen just once. Findings and caveats of the study: Patients with Type 1 diabetes showed moderately but significantly shorter TCRB CDR3s in all four CD4+ subsets.

To note about this clone: The target antigen is unknown.

The CDR3 has 20 amino acids. The receptor was isolated from a woman younger than 30 with type 1 diabetes. Source material: naive CD4+ T cells from blood. This sequence joins TRBV21-1 and TRBJ2-4; the D call of TRBD2 is as the table states it, not checked on the DNA. TRBV21-1 is tagged as a pseudogene. Here the CDR3 reads CASSKFSGTRLRNTKNIQYF. CDR3 nucleotides: TGTGCCAGCAGCAAATTCAGTGGGACTAGACTCCGCAATACCAAAAACATTCAGTACTTC.